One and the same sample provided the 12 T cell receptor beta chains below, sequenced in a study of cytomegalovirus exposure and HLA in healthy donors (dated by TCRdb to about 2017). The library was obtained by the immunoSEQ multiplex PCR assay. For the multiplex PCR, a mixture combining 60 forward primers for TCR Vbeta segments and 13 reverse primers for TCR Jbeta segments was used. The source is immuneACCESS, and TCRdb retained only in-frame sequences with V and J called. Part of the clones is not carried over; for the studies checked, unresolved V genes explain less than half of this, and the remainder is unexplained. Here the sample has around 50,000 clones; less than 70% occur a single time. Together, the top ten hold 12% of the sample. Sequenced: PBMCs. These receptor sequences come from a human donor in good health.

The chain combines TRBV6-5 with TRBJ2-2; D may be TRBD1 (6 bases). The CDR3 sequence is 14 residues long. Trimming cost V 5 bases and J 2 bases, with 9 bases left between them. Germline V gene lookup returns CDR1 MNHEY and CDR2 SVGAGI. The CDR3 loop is CASSVGQNTGELFF. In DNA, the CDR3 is TGTGCCAGCAGTGTGGGACAAAACACCGGGGAGCTGTTTTTT.

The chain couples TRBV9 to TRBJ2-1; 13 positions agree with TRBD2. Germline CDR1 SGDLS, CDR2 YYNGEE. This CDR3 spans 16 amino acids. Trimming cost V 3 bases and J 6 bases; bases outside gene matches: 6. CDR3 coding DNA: TGTGCCAGCAGCGGGAGACTAGCGGGGGGCCGCAATGAGCAGTTCTTC. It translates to CASSGRLAGGRNEQFF.

CDR3 loop: CASSGAGGRNNSPLHF. CDR3 nucleotide sequence: TGTGCCAGCTCGGGGGCGGGGGGCCGGAATAATTCACCCCTCCACTTT. The chain joins TRBV2 to TRBJ1-6; D is possibly TRBD1 (6 bases). CDR1 is SNHLY and CDR2 is FYNNEI in the germline V gene. This CDR3 has 16 residues. V lost 8 bases to trimming and J lost 5 bases, with 19 bases between them.

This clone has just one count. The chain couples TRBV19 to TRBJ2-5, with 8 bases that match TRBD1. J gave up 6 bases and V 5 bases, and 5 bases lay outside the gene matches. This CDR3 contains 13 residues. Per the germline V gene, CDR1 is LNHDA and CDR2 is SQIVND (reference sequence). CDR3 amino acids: CASSPQGAKTQYF. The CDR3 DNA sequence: TGTGCCAGTAGTCCCCAGGGGGCTAAGACCCAGTACTTC.

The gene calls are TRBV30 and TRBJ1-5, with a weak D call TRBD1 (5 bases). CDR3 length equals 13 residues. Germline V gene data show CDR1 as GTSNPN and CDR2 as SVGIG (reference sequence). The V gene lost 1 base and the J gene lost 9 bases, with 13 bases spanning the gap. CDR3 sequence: CAWSETDSRPQHF. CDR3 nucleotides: TGTGCCTGGAGTGAGACAGATTCGCGGCCCCAGCATTTT.

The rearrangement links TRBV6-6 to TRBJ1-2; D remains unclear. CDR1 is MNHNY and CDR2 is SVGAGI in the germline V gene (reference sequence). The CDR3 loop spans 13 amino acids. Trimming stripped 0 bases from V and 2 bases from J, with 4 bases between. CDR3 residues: CASSYSENYGYTF. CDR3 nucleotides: TGTGCCAGCAGTTACTCAGAGAACTATGGCTACACCTTC.

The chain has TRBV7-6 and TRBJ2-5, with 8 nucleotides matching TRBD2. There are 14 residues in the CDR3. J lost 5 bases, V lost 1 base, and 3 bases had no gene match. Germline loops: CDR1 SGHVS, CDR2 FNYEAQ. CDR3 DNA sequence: TGTGCCAGCAGCTTAGGAGGGACTAGGGAGACCCAGTACTTC. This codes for CASSLGGTRETQYF.

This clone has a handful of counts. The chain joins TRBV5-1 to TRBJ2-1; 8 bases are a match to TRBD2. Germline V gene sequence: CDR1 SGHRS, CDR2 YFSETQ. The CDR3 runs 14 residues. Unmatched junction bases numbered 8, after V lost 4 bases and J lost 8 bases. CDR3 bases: TGCGCCAGCAGCGTGGGACTAGTTGAGGATGAGCAGTTCTTC. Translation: CASSVGLVEDEQFF.

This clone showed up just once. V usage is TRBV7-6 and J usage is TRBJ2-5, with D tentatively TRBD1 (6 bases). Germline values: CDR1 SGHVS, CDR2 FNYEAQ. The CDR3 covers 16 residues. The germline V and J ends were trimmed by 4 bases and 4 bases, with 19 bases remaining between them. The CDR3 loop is CASSSNRAGARETQYF. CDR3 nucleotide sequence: TGTGCCAGCAGCTCGAACCGGGCAGGGGCAAGAGAGACCCAGTACTTC.

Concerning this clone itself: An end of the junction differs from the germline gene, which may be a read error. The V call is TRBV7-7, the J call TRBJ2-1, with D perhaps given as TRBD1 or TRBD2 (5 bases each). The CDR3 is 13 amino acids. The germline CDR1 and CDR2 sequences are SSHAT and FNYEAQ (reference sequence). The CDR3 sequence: CASSLGAGNEQFF. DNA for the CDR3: TGTGCTAGCAGCTTAGGGGCGGGCAATGAGCAGTTCTTC.

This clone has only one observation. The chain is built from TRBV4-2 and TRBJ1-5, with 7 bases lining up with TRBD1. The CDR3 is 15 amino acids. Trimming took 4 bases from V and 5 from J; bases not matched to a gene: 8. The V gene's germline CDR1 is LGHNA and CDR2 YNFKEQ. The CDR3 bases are TGTGCCAGCAGCCGAGGGGGAACAGGGGATCAGCCCCAGCATTTT. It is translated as CASSRGGTGDQPQHF.

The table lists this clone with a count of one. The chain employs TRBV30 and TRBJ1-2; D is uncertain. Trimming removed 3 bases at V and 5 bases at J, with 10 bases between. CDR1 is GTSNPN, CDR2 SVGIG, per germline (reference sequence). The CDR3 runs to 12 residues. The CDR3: CAWRFGLYGYTF. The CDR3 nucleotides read TGTGCCTGGAGATTTGGGCTTTATGGCTACACCTTC.